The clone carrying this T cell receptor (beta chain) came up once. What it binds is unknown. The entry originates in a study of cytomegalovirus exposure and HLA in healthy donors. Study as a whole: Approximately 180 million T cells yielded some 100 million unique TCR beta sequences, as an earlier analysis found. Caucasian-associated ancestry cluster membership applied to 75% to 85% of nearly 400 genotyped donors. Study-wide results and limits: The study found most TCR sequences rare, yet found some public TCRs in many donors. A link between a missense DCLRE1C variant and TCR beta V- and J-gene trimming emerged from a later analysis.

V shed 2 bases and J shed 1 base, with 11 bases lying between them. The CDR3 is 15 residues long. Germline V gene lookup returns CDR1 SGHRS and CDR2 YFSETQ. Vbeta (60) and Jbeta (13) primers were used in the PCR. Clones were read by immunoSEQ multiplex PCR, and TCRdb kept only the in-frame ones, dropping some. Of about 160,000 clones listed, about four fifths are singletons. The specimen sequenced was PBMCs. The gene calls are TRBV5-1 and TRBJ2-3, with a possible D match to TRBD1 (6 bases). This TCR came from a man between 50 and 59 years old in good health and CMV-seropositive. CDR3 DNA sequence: TGCGCCAGCAGCTTATTGCCAGGGGGCACAGATACGCAGTATTTT. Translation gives CASSLLPGGTDTQYF.